Presented here are 6 T cell receptor beta chains from one specimen sequenced in a study of cytomegalovirus exposure and HLA in healthy donors (dated by TCRdb to about 2017). Library construction relied on the immunoSEQ multiplex PCR assay. The multiplex PCR relied on a mix of 60 forward primers for TCR Vbeta segments and 13 reverse primers for TCR Jbeta segments. TCRdb holds this immuneACCESS table with in-frame rearrangements only. Some clones are missing; in checked studies, unresolved V genes explain under half, and the rest has no known cause. This sample holds around 110,000 clones; over 50% were observed only once. The ten biggest clones cover under 9% of the sample. Sequencing was done on a sample of PBMCs. The receptor source for this set is a woman between 40 and 55 years old in good health and CMV-seropositive.

The rearrangement joins TRBV10-3 to TRBJ1-6; 7 positions match TRBD1. Germline V CDR1 and CDR2: ENHRY, SYGVKD. The CDR3 has 14 amino acids. V lost 4 bases to trimming and J lost 6 bases; unmatched junction nucleotides: 3. CDR3 DNA sequence: TGTGCCATCAGTGGGGACAGCGTTAATTCACCCCTCCACTTT. It specifies CAISGDSVNSPLHF.

The rearrangement uses TRBV7-9 and TRBJ2-7, with 12 bases fitting TRBD1. The CDR3 runs to 15 residues. CDR1 is SEHNR, CDR2 FQNEAQ, per germline (reference sequence). J lost 7 bases, V lost 2 bases, and 6 bases had no gene match. DNA of the CDR3: TGTGCCAGCAGCTTATTGGGACAGGGGGCAGGAGAGCAGTACTTC. Its protein is CASSLLGQGAGEQYF.

V is TRBV5-4 and J is TRBJ2-1; a weak D match, TRBD2 (7 bases). Germline V gene lookup returns CDR1 SGHNT and CDR2 YYREEE (reference sequence). Trimming stripped 1 base from V and 5 bases from J, with 13 bases between. The CDR3 extends over 15 amino acids. The CDR3 DNA is TGTGCCAGCAGCTTGCAGAGGGGGGGCGACAATGAGCAGTTCTTC. Protein sequence: CASSLQRGGDNEQFF.

The rearrangement uses TRBV5-4 and TRBJ2-1, with D perhaps matching TRBD1 (5 bases). Germline loops: CDR1 SGHNT, CDR2 YYREEE (reference sequence). This CDR3 comprises 13 residues. V lost 7 bases, J lost 10 bases, and 18 bases lay in between. Here the CDR3 DNA reads TGTGCCAGCTCGGCAGGGAAGACCGGCGAGCAGTTCTTC. It codes for CASSAGKTGEQFF.

The rearrangement joins TRBV19 to TRBJ1-5; 10 bases match TRBD1. After removal of 5 bases from V and 10 bases from J, the junction contained 14 bases not matched to a gene. CDR1 is LNHDA and CDR2 is SQIVND in the germline V gene (reference sequence). The length of the CDR3 is 16 residues. The CDR3 loop reads CASSATPGTGVGPQHF. CDR3 DNA: TGTGCCAGTAGTGCCACTCCTGGGACAGGGGTGGGTCCCCAGCATTTT.

V gene TRBV5-1 combines with J gene TRBJ1-1; D remains ambiguous. CDR1 and CDR2 from the germline V gene are SGHRS and YFSETQ. The CDR3 runs 15 residues. Trimming took 4 bases from V and 1 from J, leaving 14 bases between them. For the CDR3, the DNA is TGCGCCAGCAGCCGGGTGGGAGAGACGAACACTGAAGCTTTCTTT. Its translation is CASSRVGETNTEAFF.